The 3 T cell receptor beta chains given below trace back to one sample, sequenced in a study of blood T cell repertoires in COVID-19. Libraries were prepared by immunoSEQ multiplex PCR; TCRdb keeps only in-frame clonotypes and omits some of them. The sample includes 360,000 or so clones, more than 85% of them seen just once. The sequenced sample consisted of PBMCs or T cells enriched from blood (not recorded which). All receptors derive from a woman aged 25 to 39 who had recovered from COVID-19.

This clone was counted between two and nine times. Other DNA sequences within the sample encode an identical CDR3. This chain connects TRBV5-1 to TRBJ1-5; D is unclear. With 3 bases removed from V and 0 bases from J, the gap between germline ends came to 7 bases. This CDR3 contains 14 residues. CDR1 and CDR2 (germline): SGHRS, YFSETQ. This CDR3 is CASSSGDSNQPQHF. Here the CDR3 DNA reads TGCGCCAGCAGCTCGGGTGATAGCAATCAGCCCCAGCATTTT.

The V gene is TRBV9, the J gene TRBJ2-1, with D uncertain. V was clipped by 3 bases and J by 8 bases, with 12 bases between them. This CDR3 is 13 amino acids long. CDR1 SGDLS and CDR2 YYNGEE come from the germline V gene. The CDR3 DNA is TGTGCCAGCAGCGCCGCCAAGCTCGATGAGCAGTTCTTC. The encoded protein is CASSAAKLDEQFF.

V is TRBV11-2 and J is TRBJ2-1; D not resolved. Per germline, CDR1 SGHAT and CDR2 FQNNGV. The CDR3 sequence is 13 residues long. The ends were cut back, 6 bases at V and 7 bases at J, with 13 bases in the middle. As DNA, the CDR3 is TGTGCCAGCAGTTCTTCCCTAGTGAATGAGCAGTTCTTC. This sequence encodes CASSSSLVNEQFF.